This TCR beta chain was identified during a study of T cells after yellow fever vaccination. TCRdb recomputed calls from the 5' RACE reads with MiXCR, one row per CDR3 protein. The sample records 70,000 to 80,000 distinct CDR3 sequences, around 7% being singletons. This clonotype was counted at least ten times. Its antigen is unknown. Study-wide points: Most clones from primary vaccination were detected again post-booster (approximately 97% CD4, 88% CD8).

This sequence was found in a man aged 18 to 30 who received the YFV17D yellow fever vaccine. This sample comprised CD8+ T cells sorted from PBMCs, obtained 10 to 11 days after the first yellow fever vaccination.

The CDR3 nucleotides read TGCGCCAGCAGCGCTAACAGGGTCCTCGAGCAGTACTTC. Amino acids: CASSANRVLEQYF. This chain links TRBV4-1 with TRBJ2-7; possibly TRBD1 for D (6 bases). In germline, CDR1 is MGHRA, CDR2 YSYEKL. V lost 5 bases and J 6 bases, leaving 14 bases between the germline ends. The CDR3 covers 13 residues.